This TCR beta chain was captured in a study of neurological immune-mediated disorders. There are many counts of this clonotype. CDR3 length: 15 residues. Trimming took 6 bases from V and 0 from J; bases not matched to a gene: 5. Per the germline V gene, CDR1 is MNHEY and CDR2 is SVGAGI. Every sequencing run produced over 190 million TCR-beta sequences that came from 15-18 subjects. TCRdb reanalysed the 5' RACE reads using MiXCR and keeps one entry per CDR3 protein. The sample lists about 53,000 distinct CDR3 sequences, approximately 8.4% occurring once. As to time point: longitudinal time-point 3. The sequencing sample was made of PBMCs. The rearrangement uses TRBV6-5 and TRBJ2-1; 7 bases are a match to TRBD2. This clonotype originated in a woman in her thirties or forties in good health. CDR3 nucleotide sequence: TGTGCCAGCAGAGAGGGAGGGAGCTCCTACAATGAGCAGTTCTTC. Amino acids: CASREGGSSYNEQFF.